These 25 T cell receptor beta chains share one sample of origin, sequenced in a study of long-term antiretroviral therapy in people with HIV (dated by TCRdb to the early 2020s). The immunoSEQ hsTCRB v3.0 assay was used at survey level resolution to sequence the TRB variable region. The table comes from immuneACCESS by way of TCRdb, which keeps in-frame sequences with V and J called. Part of the clones is missing from these tables; in studies checked, under half for an unresolved V gene and the rest for unknown reasons. The sample yields 25,000 to 35,000 clones; roughly 96% were counted once. The ten largest clones capture over 2% of the sample. The material was unsorted PBMCs, obtained around 6.6 years after starting antiretroviral therapy. These TCRs come from a man between 25 and 39 years old with HIV.

The rearrangement links TRBV7-6 to TRBJ1-2; D call uncertain. Deletions cut 1 base from V and 1 base from J, with 16 bases between. The CDR3 consists of 17 residues. Germline CDR1 and CDR2: SGHVS and FNYEAQ. The DNA of the CDR3 is TGTGCCAGCAGCTTAGGTGCGGGAGAGGTATTTAACTATGGCTACACCTTC. It translates to CASSLGAGEVFNYGYTF.

The rearrangement links TRBV19 to TRBJ2-2, with D perhaps TRBD1 or TRBD2 (6 bases each). This CDR3 has 13 residues. Germline CDR1 reads LNHDA; CDR2 reads SQIVND (reference sequence). V dropped 6 bases and J dropped 15 bases, with 20 bases sitting between them. Here the CDR3 reads CASRALTGAHLFF. In DNA, the CDR3 is TGTGCCAGTAGGGCGCTGACGGGGGCCCACTTGTTTTTT.

The gene calls are TRBV10-3 and TRBJ2-7; a weak D match, TRBD1 (6 bases). This CDR3 region has 11 residues. Germline V gives CDR1 ENHRY, CDR2 SYGVKD. V lost 6 bases and J 5 bases, leaving 8 bases between the germline ends. The chain's CDR3 is CAIRGGNEQYF. CDR3 DNA: TGTGCCATCAGAGGGGGAAACGAGCAGTACTTC.

In DNA form, the CDR3 reads TGTGCCAGCAGCCAACAGCAAAGCTCCTACAATGAGCAGTTCTTC. This gives the protein CASSQQQSSYNEQFF. The rearrangement links TRBV14 to TRBJ2-1; no clear D gene. The CDR3 loop spans 15 amino acids. The V gene lost 2 bases and the J gene lost 0 bases, with 8 bases spanning the gap. Germline CDR1 is SGHDN and CDR2 is FVKESK.

This chain uses TRBV4-1 with TRBJ1-4, with D possibly being TRBD1 (6 bases). In germline, CDR1 is MGHRA, CDR2 YSYEKL. The CDR3 consists of 16 residues. V lost 1 base and J 5 bases, leaving 14 bases between the germline ends. The CDR3 loop is CASSQVGDRPNEKLFF. The CDR3 nucleotides are TGCGCCAGCAGCCAAGTTGGTGACAGGCCCAATGAAAAACTGTTTTTT.

V gene TRBV15 combines with J gene TRBJ1-3; no definite D call. This CDR3 spans 14 amino acids. CDR1 and CDR2 (germline): LNHNV, YYDKDF (reference sequence). V lost 0 bases and J lost 0, with 3 bases in between. In DNA, the CDR3 is TGTGCCACCAGCAGAGAGGCCTCTGGAAACACCATATATTTT. Translation: CATSREASGNTIYF. Combining the CDR3 with reference TRBV15 and TRBJ1-3 gives the whole variable domain DAMVIQNPRYQVTQFGKPVTLSCSQTLNHNVMYWYQQKSSQAPKLLFHYYDKDFNNEADTPDNFQSRRPNTSFCFLDIRSPGLGDTAMYLCATSREASGNTIYFGEGSWLTVV.

The chain employs TRBV20-1 and TRBJ2-7, with a possible D match to TRBD2 (6 bases). Germline loops: CDR1 DFQATT, CDR2 SNEGSKA (reference sequence). The CDR3 loop spans 11 amino acids. V was cut by 0 bases and J by 7 bases, with 7 bases left in between. CDR3 region: CSAREGREQYF. In DNA, the CDR3 is TGCAGTGCTAGAGAGGGGAGGGAGCAGTACTTC.

The chain recombines TRBV19 with TRBJ2-6, with D possibly TRBD1 on 6 matching bases. Germline CDR1 is LNHDA and CDR2 is SQIVND (reference sequence). CDR3 length: 18 residues. V was cut by 4 bases and J by 4 bases, with 20 bases left in between. The CDR3 sequence: CASSRAGAPSPGANVLTF. CDR3 nucleotide sequence: TGTGCCAGTAGTAGGGCAGGGGCGCCTTCTCCCGGGGCCAACGTCCTGACTTTC.

This clone was detected once. This chain connects TRBV7-6 to TRBJ2-7; 9 bases match TRBD2. Looked up from germline, CDR1 is SGHVS and CDR2 is FNYEAQ. The CDR3 length is 16 residues. With V trimmed by 2 bases and J by 0 bases, 5 bases remained unmatched. The chain's CDR3 is CASSLYASGVSYEQYF. The CDR3 nucleotides read TGTGCCAGCAGCTTATATGCTAGCGGGGTCTCCTACGAGCAGTACTTC. The variable domain in full, completed from reference TRBV7-6 and TRBJ2-7, reads GAGVSQSPRYKVTKRGQDVALRCDPISGHVSLYWYRQALGQGPEFLTYFNYEAQQDKSGLPNDRFSAERPEGSISTLTIQRTEQRDSAMYRCASSLYASGVSYEQYFGPGTRLTVT.

This clone has only one observation. The CDR3 nucleotides are TGTGCCAGCAGCTTAGCGGGGGGGCCTGGAGAGACCCAGTACTTC. This translates into CASSLAGGPGETQYF. The chain links TRBV7-3 to TRBJ2-5; 9 nucleotides align to TRBD2. CDR3 length: 15 amino acids. Losses at the gene ends were 2 bases for V and 4 bases for J; bases not matched to a gene: 5. Germline-derived CDR1 and CDR2 are SGHTA and FQGTGA.

The rearrangement uses TRBV11-2 and TRBJ2-3; 13 nucleotides align to TRBD2. J was trimmed by 9 bases and V by 1 base; bases with no gene match: 1. Germline V gives CDR1 SGHAT, CDR2 FQNNGV. The CDR3 contains 14 residues. The CDR3 bases are TGTGCCAGCAGCTTAGGGACTAGCGGGGGAACGCAGTATTTT. Its translation is CASSLGTSGGTQYF.

The rearrangement uses TRBV5-1 and TRBJ2-3; D may be TRBD2 (5 bases). Per germline, CDR1 SGHRS and CDR2 YFSETQ. V lost 2 bases to trimming and J lost 2 bases, with 12 bases between them. The CDR3 is 15 amino acids. The CDR3: CASSFLSGLTDTQYF. In DNA form, the CDR3 reads TGCGCCAGCAGCTTTTTGAGCGGCCTCACAGATACGCAGTATTTT.

The chain has TRBV6-4 and TRBJ1-1; D remains ambiguous. Deletions cut 5 bases from V and 11 bases from J, with 30 bases between. The CDR3 spans 17 residues. Germline CDR1 and CDR2: MRHNA and SNTAGT. The CDR3 DNA is TGTGCCAGCAGTTTTTCGCCCCCTCCTGAAGACCGGCTTCTCGCTTTCTTT. As protein: CASSFSPPPEDRLLAFF.

The chain recombines TRBV27 with TRBJ2-2; D unresolved. This CDR3 spans 14 amino acids. Trimming left V 8 bases short and J 1 base short, with 11 bases between. Germline V gene sequence: CDR1 MNHEY, CDR2 SMNVEV (reference sequence). The CDR3 DNA reads TGTGCCAGCGCGCCAGGCCAGAACACCGGGGAGCTGTTTTTT. This encodes CASAPGQNTGELFF.

The rearrangement joins TRBV4-3 to TRBJ2-7, with D possibly TRBD2 on 7 matching bases. Germline V lookup: CDR1 LGHNA, CDR2 YSLEER. Deletions cut 3 bases from V and 5 bases from J, with 32 bases between. The CDR3 has 20 amino acids. This CDR3 is CASSQPGTELATFRGHEQYF. CDR3 bases: TGCGCCAGCAGCCAGCCCGGGACCGAACTAGCGACGTTCAGGGGACACGAGCAGTACTTC.

The J gene is TRBJ1-2, the V gene TRBV6-6, with 7 bases matching TRBD1. The ends lost 8 bases at V and 2 bases at J; junction bases unmatched: 5. Germline CDR1 and CDR2: MNHNY and SVGAGI (reference sequence). The CDR3 is 13 amino acids. CDR3 in amino acids: CASGTATNYGYTF. CDR3 DNA sequence: TGTGCCAGCGGGACAGCGACCAACTATGGCTACACCTTC.

V gene TRBV7-6 combines with J gene TRBJ2-2, with 7 bases lining up with TRBD1. The trim removed 5 bases at V and 1 base at J, leaving 1 base unmatched. This CDR3 contains 14 residues. The germline V gene encodes CDR1 SGHVS and CDR2 FNYEAQ. CDR3 amino acids: CASSNRGNTGELFF. CDR3 coding DNA: TGTGCCAGCAGCAACAGGGGGAACACCGGGGAGCTGTTTTTT.

This clone was seen a single time. The V gene is TRBV10-3, the J gene TRBJ2-5; D might be TRBD2 (6 bases). The V and J ends lost 6 bases and 5 bases respectively, with 16 bases between them. The CDR3 loop spans 14 amino acids. Germline CDR1 reads ENHRY; CDR2 reads SYGVKD. The CDR3 reads CAIRQGLGRETQYF. The CDR3 region has the DNA TGTGCCATCAGGCAGGGACTGGGCAGGGAGACCCAGTACTTC.

The rearrangement links TRBV9 to TRBJ1-4, with no clear D. The CDR3 totals 14 residues. The V end was cut by 4 bases, the J end by 2 bases, with 9 bases between. Germline assignment: CDR1 SGDLS and CDR2 YYNGEE. The CDR3 sequence is CASSSGETNEKLFF. The DNA of the CDR3 is TGTGCCAGCAGCTCGGGAGAGACTAATGAAAAACTGTTTTTT. Combining the CDR3 with reference TRBV9 and TRBJ1-4 gives the whole variable domain DSGVTQTPKHLITATGQRVTLRCSPRSGDLSVYWYQQSLDQGLQFLIQYYNGEERAKGNILERFSAQQFPDLHSELNLSSLELGDSALYFCASSSGETNEKLFFGSGTQLSVL.

The chain uses TRBV5-6 and TRBJ1-4; weak D call: TRBD1 (6 bases). Trimming stripped 0 bases from V and 6 bases from J, with 6 bases between. The CDR3 spans 13 residues. CDR1 and CDR2 (germline): SGHDT, YYEEEE. CDR3 amino acids: CASSLAGDEKLFF. The DNA for the CDR3 is TGTGCCAGCAGCTTGGCAGGGGATGAAAAACTGTTTTTT.

The V and J genes are TRBV7-9 and TRBJ1-2; 8 bases map to TRBD1. With 4 bases clipped from V and 1 base from J, the junction kept 14 bases outside the gene matches. Germline CDR1 is SEHNR and CDR2 is FQNEAQ (reference sequence). The CDR3 is made up of 18 amino acids. CDR3: CASSSTRRIQGDNYGYTF. As DNA, the CDR3 is TGTGCCAGCAGCTCCACCCGCAGGATACAGGGGGATAACTATGGCTACACCTTC.

This chain joins TRBV4-3 and TRBJ2-7; 10 bases agree with TRBD1. The CDR3 runs to 15 residues. The trim removed 3 bases at V and 3 bases at J, leaving 5 bases unmatched. The V gene's germline CDR1 is LGHNA and CDR2 YSLEER. In DNA, the CDR3 is TGCGCCAGCAGCCAGGGACAGGGGCTGAACTACGAGCAGTACTTC. Protein sequence: CASSQGQGLNYEQYF.

The chain has TRBV9 and TRBJ2-5; D remains unclear. V was pared by 2 bases and J by 5 bases, with 13 bases between. CDR1 is SGDLS and CDR2 is YYNGEE in the germline V gene. There are 14 residues in the CDR3. CDR3 sequence (DNA): TGTGCCAGCAGCGTCAATGGAGAGGAGGAGACCCAGTACTTC. Translation gives CASSVNGEEETQYF.

Here the CDR3 reads CAISESRSSGVKMSDTQYF. CDR3 bases: TGTGCCATCAGTGAGTCGAGGTCTAGTGGGGTGAAGATGAGTGATACGCAGTATTTT. The V and J genes are TRBV10-3 and TRBJ2-3; no definite D call. Trimming removed 0 bases at V and 6 bases at J, with 25 bases between. Germline V CDR1 and CDR2: ENHRY, SYGVKD. CDR3 size: 19 residues.

Concerning this clone: Other DNA sequences in the sample encode the same CDR3. This chain connects TRBV10-3 to TRBJ2-7, with D tentatively TRBD2 (6 bases). The CDR3 is 12 residues long. Germline CDR1 and CDR2: ENHRY and SYGVKD. V shed 3 bases and J shed 9 bases, with 12 bases lying between them. The CDR3 here is CAISDDWGVQYF. DNA for the CDR3: TGTGCCATCAGTGACGATTGGGGGGTGCAGTACTTC.